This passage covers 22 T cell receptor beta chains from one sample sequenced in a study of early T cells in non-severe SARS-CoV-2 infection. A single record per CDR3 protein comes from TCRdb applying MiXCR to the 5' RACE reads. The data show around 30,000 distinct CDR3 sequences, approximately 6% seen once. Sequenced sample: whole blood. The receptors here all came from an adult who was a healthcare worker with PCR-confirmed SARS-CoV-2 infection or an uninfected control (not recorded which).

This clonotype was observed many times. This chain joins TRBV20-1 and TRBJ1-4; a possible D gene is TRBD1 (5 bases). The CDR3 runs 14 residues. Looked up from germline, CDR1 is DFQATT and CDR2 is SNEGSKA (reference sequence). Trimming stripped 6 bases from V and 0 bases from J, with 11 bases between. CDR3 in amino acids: CSAGDGATNEKLFF. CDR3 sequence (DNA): TGCAGTGCGGGGGACGGCGCAACTAATGAAAAACTGTTTTTT.

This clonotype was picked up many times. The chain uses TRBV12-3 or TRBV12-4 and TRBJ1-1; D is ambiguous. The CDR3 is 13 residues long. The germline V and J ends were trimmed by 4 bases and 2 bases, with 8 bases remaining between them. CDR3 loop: CASSYPGNTEAFF. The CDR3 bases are TGTGCCAGCAGTTACCCTGGTAACACTGAAGCTTTCTTT.

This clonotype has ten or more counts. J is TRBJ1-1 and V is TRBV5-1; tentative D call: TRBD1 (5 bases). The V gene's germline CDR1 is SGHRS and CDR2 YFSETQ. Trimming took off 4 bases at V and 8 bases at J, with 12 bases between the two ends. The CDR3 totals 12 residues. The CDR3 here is CASSADRGEAFF. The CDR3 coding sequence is TGCGCCAGCAGCGCAGACAGAGGGGAAGCTTTCTTT. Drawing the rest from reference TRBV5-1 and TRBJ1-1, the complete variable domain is KAGVTQTPRYLIKTRGQQVTLSCSPISGHRSVSWYQQTPGQGLQFLFEYFSETQRNKGNFPGRFSGRQFSNSRSEMNVSTLELGDSALYLCASSADRGEAFFGQGTRLTVV.

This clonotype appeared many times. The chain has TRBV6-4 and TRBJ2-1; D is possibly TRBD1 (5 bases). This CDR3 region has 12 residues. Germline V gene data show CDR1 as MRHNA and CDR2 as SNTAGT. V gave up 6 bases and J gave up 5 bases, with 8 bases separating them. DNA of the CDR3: TGTGCCAGCAGCGTCAGGGACAATGAGCAGTTCTTC. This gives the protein CASSVRDNEQFF.

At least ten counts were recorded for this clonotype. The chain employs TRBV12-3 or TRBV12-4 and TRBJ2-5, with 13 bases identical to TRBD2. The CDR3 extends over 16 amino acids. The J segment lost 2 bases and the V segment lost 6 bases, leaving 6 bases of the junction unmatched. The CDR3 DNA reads TGTGCCAGCAGCGAAGCACTAGCGGGGGGGCAAGAGACCCAGTACTTC. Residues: CASSEALAGGQETQYF.

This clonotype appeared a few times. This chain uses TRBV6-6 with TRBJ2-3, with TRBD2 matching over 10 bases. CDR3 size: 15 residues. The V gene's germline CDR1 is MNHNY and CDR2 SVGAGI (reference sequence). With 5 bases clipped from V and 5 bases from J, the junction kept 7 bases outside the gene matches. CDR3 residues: CASSRTSSGGDTQYF. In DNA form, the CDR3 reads TGTGCCAGCAGTCGTACCTCTAGCGGGGGAGATACGCAGTATTTT.

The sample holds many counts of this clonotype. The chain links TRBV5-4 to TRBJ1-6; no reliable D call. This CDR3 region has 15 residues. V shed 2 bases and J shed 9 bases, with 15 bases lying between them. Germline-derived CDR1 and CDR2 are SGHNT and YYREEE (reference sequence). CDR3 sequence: CASSLSGFTSSPLHF. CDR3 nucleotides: TGTGCCAGCAGCTTATCGGGATTTACGTCTTCACCCCTCCACTTT. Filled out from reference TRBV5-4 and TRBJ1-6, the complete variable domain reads ETGVTQSPTHLIKTRGQQVTLRCSSQSGHNTVSWYQQALGQGPQFIFQYYREEENGRGNFPPRFSGLQFPNYSSELNVNALELDDSALYLCASSLSGFTSSPLHFGNGTRLTVT.

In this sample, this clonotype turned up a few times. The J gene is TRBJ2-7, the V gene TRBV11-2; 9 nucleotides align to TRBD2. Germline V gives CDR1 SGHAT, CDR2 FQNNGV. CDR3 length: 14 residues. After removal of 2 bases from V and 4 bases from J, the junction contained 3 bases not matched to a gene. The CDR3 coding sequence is TGTGCCAGCAGCTTAAGGCTAGCGGGATACGAGCAGTACTTC. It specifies CASSLRLAGYEQYF.

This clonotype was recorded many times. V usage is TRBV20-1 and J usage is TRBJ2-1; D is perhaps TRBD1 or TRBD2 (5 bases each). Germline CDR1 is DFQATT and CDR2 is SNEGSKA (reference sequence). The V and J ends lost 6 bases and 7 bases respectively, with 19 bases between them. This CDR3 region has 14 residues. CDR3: CSALPGTGFNEQFF. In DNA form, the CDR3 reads TGCAGTGCGCTTCCCGGGACCGGATTTAATGAGCAGTTCTTC.

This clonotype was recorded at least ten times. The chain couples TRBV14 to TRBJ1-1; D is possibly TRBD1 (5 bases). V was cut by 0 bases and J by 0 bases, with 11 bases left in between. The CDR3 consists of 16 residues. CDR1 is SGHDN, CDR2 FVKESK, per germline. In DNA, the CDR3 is TGTGCCAGCAGCCAAGATTGGGGGACTTTGAACACTGAAGCTTTCTTT. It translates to CASSQDWGTLNTEAFF.

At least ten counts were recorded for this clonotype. The CDR3 loop reads CASRGTGRVDSYEQYF. The CDR3, as DNA: TGTGCCAGCAGGGGGACTGGTAGGGTGGACTCCTACGAGCAGTACTTC. The chain combines TRBV28 with TRBJ2-7; a possible D gene is TRBD2 (6 bases). This CDR3 spans 16 amino acids. Trimming cost V 6 bases and J 0 bases, with 18 bases left between them. CDR1 and CDR2 from the germline V gene are MDHEN and SYDVKM.

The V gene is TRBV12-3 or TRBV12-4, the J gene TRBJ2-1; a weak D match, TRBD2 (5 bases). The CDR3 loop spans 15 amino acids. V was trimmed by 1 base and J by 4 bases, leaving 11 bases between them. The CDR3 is CASSLEWRAYNEQFF. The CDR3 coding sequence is TGTGCCAGCAGTTTAGAATGGCGGGCATACAATGAGCAGTTCTTC.

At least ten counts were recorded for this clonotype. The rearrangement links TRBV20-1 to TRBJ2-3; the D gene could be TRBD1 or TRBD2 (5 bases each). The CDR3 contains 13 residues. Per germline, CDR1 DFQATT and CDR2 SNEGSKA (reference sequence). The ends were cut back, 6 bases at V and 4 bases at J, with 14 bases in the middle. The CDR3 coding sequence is TGCAGTGCCGAGAGGGGCGGCCCAGATACGCAGTATTTT. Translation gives CSAERGGPDTQYF.

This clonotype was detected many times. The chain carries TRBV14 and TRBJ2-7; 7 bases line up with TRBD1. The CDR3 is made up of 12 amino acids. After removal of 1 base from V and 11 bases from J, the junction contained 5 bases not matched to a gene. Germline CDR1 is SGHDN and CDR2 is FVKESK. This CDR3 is CASSQGGQREYF. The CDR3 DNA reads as TGTGCCAGCAGCCAAGGGGGACAGAGGGAGTACTTC.

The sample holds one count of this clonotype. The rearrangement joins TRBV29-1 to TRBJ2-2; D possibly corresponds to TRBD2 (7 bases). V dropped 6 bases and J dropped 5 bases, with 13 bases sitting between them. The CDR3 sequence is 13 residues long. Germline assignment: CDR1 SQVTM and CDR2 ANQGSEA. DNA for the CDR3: TGCAGCGTCGGGCGGGGGCCAACCGGGGAGCTGTTTTTT. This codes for CSVGRGPTGELFF.

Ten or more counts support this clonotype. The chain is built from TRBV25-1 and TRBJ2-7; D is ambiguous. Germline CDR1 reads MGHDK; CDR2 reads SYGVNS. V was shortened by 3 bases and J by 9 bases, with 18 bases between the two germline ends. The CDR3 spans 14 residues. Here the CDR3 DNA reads TGTGCCAGCAGTGAGGACGTTGGCCATCATGGGCAGTACTTC. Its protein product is CASSEDVGHHGQYF.

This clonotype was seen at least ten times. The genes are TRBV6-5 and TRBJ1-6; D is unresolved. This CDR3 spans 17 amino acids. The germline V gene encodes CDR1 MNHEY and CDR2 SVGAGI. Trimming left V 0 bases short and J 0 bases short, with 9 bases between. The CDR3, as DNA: TGTGCCAGCAGTTACTCGTTTACGCCCTCCTATAATTCACCCCTCCACTTT. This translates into CASSYSFTPSYNSPLHF.

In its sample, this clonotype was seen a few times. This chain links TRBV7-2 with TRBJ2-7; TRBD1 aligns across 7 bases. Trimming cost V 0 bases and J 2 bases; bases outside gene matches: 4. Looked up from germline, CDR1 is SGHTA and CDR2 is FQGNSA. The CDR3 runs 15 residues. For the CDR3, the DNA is TGTGCCAGCAGCTTAGCGTGGACAGGAACCTACGAGCAGTACTTC. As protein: CASSLAWTGTYEQYF.

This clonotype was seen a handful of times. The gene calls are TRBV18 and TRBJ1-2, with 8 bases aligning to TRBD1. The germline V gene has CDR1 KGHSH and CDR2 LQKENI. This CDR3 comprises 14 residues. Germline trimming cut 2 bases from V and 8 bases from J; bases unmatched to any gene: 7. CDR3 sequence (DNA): TGTGCCAGCTCACCATTCGGACAGGGCGACGGCTACACCTTC. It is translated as CASSPFGQGDGYTF.

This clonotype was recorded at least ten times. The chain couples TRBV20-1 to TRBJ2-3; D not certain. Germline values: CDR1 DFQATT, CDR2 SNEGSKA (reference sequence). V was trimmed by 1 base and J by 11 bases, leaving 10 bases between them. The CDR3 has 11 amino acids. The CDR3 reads CSARAGALQYF. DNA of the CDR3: TGCAGTGCTAGAGCAGGCGCACTGCAGTATTTT.

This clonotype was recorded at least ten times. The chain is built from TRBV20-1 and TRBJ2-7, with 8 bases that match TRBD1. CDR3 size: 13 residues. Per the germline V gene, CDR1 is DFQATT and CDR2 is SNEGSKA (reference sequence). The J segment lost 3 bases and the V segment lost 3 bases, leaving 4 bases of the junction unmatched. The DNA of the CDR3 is TGCAGTGCTAGTCCGGGACAGGTCTACGAGCAGTACTTC. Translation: CSASPGQVYEQYF.

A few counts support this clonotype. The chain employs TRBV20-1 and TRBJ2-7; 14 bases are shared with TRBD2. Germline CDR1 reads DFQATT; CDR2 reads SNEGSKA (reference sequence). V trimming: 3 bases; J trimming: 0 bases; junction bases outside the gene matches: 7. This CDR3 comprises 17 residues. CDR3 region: CSASGTSGGPPSYEQYF. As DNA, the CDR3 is TGCAGTGCTAGTGGGACTAGCGGGGGCCCTCCCTCCTACGAGCAGTACTTC.